The 3 T cell receptor beta chains below were found in one sample sequenced in a study of blood T cells in healthy people across ages. Through a sample-barcoded 5' primer and a J-beta primer mix, a second PCR was run for roughly 7 to 12 cycles. Each CDR3 protein gets one entry after TCRdb re-called the 5' RACE reads with MiXCR. In the table there are fewer than 1,200,000 distinct CDR3 sequences, less than 25% of which are singletons. Another study also made use of these data, one on T cells of mothers and their children.

The sequencing sample was made of blood. Source of these receptors: a girl aged 2 to 10 in good health.

This clonotype was seen a handful of times. The chain recombines TRBV29-1 with TRBJ2-5; tentatively, D is TRBD2 (6 bases). The CDR3 has 13 amino acids. The V and J ends lost 4 bases and 4 bases respectively, with 13 bases between them. CDR1 is SQVTM and CDR2 is ANQGSEA in the germline V gene. In DNA, the CDR3 is TGCAGCGTTGGGGGACTCTCAGGAGAGACCCAGTACTTC. Its protein is CSVGGLSGETQYF.

There are a few counts of this clonotype. V is TRBV7-9 and J is TRBJ1-6; D gene unclear. This CDR3 region has 15 residues. Germline values: CDR1 SEHNR, CDR2 FQNEAQ (reference sequence). V shed 1 base and J shed 8 bases, with 12 bases lying between them. The CDR3 nucleotides read TGTGCCAGCAGCTTAGGGGGAGGGTCGGATTCACCCCTCCACTTT. Translated: CASSLGGGSDSPLHF.

This clonotype was seen only a few times. The V and J genes are TRBV20-1 and TRBJ2-4, with TRBD2 as a possible D gene (5 bases). Trimming left V 6 bases short and J 2 bases short, with 20 bases between. Germline V gene lookup returns CDR1 DFQATT and CDR2 SNEGSKA (reference sequence). This CDR3 has 16 residues. CDR3 sequence: CSASGRPNGSKNIQYF. The CDR3 DNA reads as TGCAGTGCATCTGGGAGACCAAATGGGTCCAAAAACATTCAGTACTTC.